This TCR beta chain was retrieved from a study of shared clonotypes between healthy human individuals. Study at large: The cohort comprised a couple of women and a few men. Their ages spanned 18 to 49 years. Study findings and constraints: The sharing of 4.5% to 5% of naive CD4 clonotypes was seen across a handful of donors. Rarefaction analysis demonstrated incomplete sorted-subset sequencing notwithstanding large depth.

As for this clone: Its antigen is currently unknown.

Assay: immunoSEQ multiplex PCR; the TCRdb copy retains only in-frame clones and omits some. The sample yields 2.5 million or so clones, over 85% seen once. V dropped 2 bases and J dropped 2; count of bases not matched to a gene: 6. From germline, CDR1 is MNHEY and CDR2 SVGAGI. The CDR3 is 15 residues long. Material for sequencing was naive CD4+ T cells sorted from blood. The subset is: CD45RA+ positively selected. The rearrangement uses TRBV6-5 and TRBJ2-7; TRBD1 agrees at 7 bases. The source is a man between 18 and 29 years old in good health. In nucleotides, the CDR3 is TGTGCCAGCAGTTACGAACAGGGGTCCCCCTACGAGCAGTACTTC. It translates to CASSYEQGSPYEQYF.